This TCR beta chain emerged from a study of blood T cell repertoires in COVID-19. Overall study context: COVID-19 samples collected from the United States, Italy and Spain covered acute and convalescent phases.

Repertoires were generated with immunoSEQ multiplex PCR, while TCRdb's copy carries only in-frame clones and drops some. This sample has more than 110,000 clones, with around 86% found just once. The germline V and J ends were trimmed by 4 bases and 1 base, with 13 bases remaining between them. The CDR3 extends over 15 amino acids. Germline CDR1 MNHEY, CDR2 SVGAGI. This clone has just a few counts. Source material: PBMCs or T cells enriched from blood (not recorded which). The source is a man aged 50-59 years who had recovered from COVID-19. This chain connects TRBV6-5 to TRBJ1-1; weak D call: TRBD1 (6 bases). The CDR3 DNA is TGTGCCAGCAGTTTTGGACAGCAACGGAACACTGAAGCTTTCTTT. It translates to CASSFGQQRNTEAFF.